The entry below gives a single T cell receptor (beta chain) sequence along with its context. What it recognizes is unknown. Antigen-specific CD4+ T cells expanded by the ViraFEST assay with viral peptide pools were then sequenced. An approximately nine-day culture period preceded the isolation of CD4+ T cells. As their vaccination, participants received two doses of either BNT162b2 or mRNA-1273. Roughly 2 million PBMC per well were cultured with 7.5 to 10 IU/ml IL-2 and around 9.4 ug/ml peptides. Sequencing used immunoSEQ multiplex PCR; TCRdb keeps in-frame clones, though not all of them. The sample consists of about 61,000 clones, about 80% of them appearing once. The data were obtained in a study of vaccination effects on CD4 cells after COVID-19. Notes on the study in general: Early timepoints after infection were absent, and convalescent patients were few in the study. Marked clonal contraction was seen in infection- and vaccine-induced clones late after vaccination.

Trimming stripped 6 bases from V and 4 bases from J, with 16 bases between. The CDR3 is 15 residues long. Germline lookup yields CDR1 ENHRY and CDR2 SYGVKD. The sequence was collected from a human donor who received a COVID-19 vaccine. The material sequenced was CD4+ T cells from PBMCs cultured with HCoV-229E spike peptides, taken after COVID-19 vaccination. This chain connects TRBV10-3 to TRBJ2-1, with D possibly matching TRBD1 (6 bases). DNA for the CDR3: TGTGCCATCAGGGCCTCAGGGGCCCCTTACAATGAGCAGTTCTTC. Its translation: CAIRASGAPYNEQFF.